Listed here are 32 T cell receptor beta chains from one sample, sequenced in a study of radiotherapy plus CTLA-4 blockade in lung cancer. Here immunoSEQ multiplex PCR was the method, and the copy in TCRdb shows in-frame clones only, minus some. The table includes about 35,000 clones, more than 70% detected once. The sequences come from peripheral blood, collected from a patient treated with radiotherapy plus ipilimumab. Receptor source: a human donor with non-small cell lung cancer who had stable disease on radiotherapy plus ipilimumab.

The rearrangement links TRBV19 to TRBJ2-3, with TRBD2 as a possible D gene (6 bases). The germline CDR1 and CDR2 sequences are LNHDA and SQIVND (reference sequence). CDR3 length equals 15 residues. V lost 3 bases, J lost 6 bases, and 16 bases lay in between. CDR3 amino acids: CASSMNGGLADTQYF. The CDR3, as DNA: TGTGCCAGTAGTATGAATGGAGGGCTCGCGGATACGCAGTATTTT. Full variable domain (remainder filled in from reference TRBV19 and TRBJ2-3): DGGITQSPKYLFRKEGQNVTLSCEQNLNHDAMYWYRQDPGQGLRLIYYSQIVNDFQKGDIAEGYSVSREKKESFPLTVTSAQKNPTAFYLCASSMNGGLADTQYFGPGTRLTVL.

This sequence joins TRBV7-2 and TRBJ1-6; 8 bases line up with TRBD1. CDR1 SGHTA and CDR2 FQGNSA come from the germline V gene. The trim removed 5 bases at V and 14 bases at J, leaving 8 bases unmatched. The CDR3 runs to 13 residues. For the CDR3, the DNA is TGTGCCAGCAGCCCAAACAGGGGGGGAACCCTCCACTTT. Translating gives CASSPNRGGTLHF.

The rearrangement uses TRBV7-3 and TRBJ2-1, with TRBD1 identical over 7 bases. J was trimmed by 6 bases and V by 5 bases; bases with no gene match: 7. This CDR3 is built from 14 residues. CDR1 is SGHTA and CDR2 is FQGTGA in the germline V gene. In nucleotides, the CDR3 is TGTGCCAGCAGCAACCCCGGGACAGCCAATGAGCAGTTCTTC. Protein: CASSNPGTANEQFF. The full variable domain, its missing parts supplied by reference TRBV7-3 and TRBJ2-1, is GAGVSQTPSNKVTEKGKYVELRCDPISGHTALYWYRQSLGQGPEFLIYFQGTGAADDSGLPNDRFFAVRPEGSVSTLKIQRTERGDSAVYLCASSNPGTANEQFFGPGTRLTVL.

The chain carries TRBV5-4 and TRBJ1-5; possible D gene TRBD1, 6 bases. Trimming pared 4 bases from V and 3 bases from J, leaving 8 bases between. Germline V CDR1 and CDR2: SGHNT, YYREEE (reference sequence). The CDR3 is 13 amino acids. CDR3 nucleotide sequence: TGTGCCAGCAGCGGACAGCCCAATCAGCCCCAGCATTTT. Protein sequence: CASSGQPNQPQHF.

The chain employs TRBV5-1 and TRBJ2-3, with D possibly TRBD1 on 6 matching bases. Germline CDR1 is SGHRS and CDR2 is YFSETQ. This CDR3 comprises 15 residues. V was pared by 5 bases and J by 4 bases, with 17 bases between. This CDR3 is CASSYYRDLSDTQYF. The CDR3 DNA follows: TGCGCCAGCAGTTATTACAGGGATTTGTCAGATACGCAGTATTTT.

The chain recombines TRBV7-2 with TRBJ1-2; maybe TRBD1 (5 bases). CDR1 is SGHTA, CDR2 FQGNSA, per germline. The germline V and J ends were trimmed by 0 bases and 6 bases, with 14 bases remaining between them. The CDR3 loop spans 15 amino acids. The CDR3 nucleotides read TGTGCCAGCAGCTTAGCATCGGCGCAGGGCCATGGCTACACCTTC. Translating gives CASSLASAQGHGYTF.

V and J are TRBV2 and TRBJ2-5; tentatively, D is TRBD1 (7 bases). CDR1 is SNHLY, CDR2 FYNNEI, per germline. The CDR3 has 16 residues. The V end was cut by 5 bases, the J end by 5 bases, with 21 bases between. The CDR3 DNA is TGTGCCAGCAGTATACGACAGGGAGGCGTTGGGGAGACCCAGTACTTC. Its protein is CASSIRQGGVGETQYF.

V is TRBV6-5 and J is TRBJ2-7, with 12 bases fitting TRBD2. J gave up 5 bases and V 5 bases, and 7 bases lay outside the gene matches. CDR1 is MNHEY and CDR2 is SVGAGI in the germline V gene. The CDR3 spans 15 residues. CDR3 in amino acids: CASSTTSGRFHEQYF. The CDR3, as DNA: TGTGCCAGCAGTACCACTAGCGGGAGGTTCCACGAGCAGTACTTC.

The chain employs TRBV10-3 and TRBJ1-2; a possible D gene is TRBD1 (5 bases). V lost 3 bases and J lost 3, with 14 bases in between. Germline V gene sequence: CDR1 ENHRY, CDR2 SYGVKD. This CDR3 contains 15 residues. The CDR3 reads CAISDLSPRDYGYTF. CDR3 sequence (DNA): TGTGCCATCAGTGATCTTTCCCCCAGGGACTATGGCTACACCTTC.

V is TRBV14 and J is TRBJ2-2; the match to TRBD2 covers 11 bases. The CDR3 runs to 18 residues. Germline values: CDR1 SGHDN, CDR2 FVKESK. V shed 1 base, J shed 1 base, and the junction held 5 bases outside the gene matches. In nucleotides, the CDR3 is TGTGCCAGCAGCCAAGGAATTAGCGGGAGGGTGAACACCGGGGAGCTGTTTTTT. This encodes CASSQGISGRVNTGELFF.

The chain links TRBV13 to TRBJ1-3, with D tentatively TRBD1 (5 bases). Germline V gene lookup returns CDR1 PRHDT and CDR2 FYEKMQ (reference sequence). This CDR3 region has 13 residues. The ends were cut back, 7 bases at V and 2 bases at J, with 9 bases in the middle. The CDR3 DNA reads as TGTGCCAGCACTCAGGGTGCTGGAAACACCATATATTTT. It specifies CASTQGAGNTIYF.

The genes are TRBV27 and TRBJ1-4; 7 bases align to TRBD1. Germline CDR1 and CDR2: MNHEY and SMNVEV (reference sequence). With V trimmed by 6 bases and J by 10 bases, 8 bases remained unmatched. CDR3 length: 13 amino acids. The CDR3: CASRPGQVGKLFF. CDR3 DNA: TGTGCCAGCAGACCCGGACAGGTTGGAAAACTGTTTTTT. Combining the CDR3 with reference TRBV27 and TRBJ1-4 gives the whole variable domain EAQVTQNPRYLITVTGKKLTVTCSQNMNHEYMSWYRQDPGLGLRQIYYSMNVEVTDKGDVPEGYKVSRKEKRNFPLILESPSPNQTSLYFCASRPGQVGKLFFGSGTQLSVL.

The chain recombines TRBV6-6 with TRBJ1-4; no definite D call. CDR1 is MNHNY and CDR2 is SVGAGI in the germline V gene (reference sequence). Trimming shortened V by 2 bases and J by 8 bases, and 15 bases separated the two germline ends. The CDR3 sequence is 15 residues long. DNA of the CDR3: TGTGCCAGCAGTTACCTTGACAAGGCGAGCGAAAAACTGTTTTTT. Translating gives CASSYLDKASEKLFF.

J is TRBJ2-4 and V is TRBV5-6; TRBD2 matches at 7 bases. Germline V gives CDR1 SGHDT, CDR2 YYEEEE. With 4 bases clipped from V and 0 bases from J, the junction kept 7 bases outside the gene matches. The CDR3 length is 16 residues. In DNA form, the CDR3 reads TGTGCCAGCAGCCAGGGCAGCGGGATAGCCAAAAACATTCAGTACTTC. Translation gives CASSQGSGIAKNIQYF.

The CDR3 here is CASTHGQGTNTGELFF. As DNA, the CDR3 is TGTGCCAGCACCCATGGACAGGGGACTAACACCGGGGAGCTGTTTTTT. The chain links TRBV27 to TRBJ2-2; 9 bases agree with TRBD1. The CDR3 has 16 residues. The trim removed 7 bases at V and 2 bases at J, leaving 8 bases unmatched. Germline V lookup: CDR1 MNHEY, CDR2 SMNVEV (reference sequence).

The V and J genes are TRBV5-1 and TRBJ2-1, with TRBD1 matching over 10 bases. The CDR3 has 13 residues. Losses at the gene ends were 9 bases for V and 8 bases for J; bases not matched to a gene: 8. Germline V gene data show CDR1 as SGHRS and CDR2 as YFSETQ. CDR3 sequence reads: CATKMDRGYEQFF. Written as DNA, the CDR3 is TGCGCCACCAAGATGGACAGGGGGTATGAGCAGTTCTTC.

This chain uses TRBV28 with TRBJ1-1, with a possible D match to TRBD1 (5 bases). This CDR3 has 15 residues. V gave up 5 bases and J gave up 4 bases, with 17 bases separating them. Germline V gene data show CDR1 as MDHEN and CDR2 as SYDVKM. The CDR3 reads CASSDGSRRGTEAFF. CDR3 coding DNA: TGTGCCAGCAGTGACGGGAGCAGGAGGGGCACTGAAGCTTTCTTT.

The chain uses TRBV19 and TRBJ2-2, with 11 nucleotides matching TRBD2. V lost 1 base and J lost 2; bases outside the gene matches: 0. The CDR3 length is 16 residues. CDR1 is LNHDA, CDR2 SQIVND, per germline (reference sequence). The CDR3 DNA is TGTGCCAGTAGTATAGGACTAGCGGGAAACACCGGGGAGCTGTTTTTT. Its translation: CASSIGLAGNTGELFF.

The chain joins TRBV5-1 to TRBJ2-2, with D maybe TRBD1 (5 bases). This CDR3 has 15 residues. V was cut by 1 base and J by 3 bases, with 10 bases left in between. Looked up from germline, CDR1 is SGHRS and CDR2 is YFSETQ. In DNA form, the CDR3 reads TGCGCCAGCAGCTTGAAGGGGCTTCACACCGGGGAGCTGTTTTTT. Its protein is CASSLKGLHTGELFF.

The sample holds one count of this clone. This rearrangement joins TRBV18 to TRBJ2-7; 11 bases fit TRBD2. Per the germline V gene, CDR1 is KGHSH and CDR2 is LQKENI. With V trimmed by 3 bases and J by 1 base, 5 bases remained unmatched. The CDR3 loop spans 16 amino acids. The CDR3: CASSPATSGTSYEQYF. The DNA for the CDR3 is TGTGCCAGCTCACCGGCGACTAGCGGGACTTCCTACGAGCAGTACTTC.

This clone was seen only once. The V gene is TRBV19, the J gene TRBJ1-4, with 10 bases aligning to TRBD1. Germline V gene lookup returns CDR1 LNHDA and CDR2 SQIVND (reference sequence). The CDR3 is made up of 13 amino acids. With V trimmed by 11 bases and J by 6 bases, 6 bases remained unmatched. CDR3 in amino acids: CACIGTGDEKLFF. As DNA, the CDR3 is TGTGCCTGTATAGGGACAGGGGATGAAAAACTGTTTTTT.

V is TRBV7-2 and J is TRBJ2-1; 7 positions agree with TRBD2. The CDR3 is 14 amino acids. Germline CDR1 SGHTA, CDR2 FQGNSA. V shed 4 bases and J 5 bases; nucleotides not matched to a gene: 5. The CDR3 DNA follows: TGTGCCAGCAGCTCGAGCGGGAAACACAATGAGCAGTTCTTC. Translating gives CASSSSGKHNEQFF.

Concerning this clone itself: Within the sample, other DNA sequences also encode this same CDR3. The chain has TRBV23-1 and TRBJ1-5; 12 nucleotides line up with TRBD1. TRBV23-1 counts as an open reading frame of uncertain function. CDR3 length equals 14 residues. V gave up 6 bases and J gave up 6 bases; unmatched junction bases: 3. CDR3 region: CASRAGQGAQPQHF. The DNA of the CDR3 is TGCGCCAGCAGGGCGGGACAGGGGGCTCAGCCCCAGCATTTT.

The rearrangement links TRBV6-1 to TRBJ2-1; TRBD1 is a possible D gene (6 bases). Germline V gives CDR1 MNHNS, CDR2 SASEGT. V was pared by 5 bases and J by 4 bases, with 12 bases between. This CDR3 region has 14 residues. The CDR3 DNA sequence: TGTGCCAGCAGTACCGCCCAGGGGTACAATGAGCAGTTCTTC. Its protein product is CASSTAQGYNEQFF.

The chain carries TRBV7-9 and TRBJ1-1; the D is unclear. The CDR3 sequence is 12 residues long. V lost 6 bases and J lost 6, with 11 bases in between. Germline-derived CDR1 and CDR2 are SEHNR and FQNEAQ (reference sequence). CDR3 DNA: TGTGCCAGCAGATCCCCCGAGGCTGAAGCTTTCTTT. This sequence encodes CASRSPEAEAFF. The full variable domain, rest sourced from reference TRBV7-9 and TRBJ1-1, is DTGVSQNPRHKITKRGQNVTFRCDPISEHNRLYWYRQTLGQGPEFLTYFQNEAQLEKSRLLSDRFSAERPKGSFSTLEIQRTEQGDSAMYLCASRSPEAEAFFGQGTRLTVV.

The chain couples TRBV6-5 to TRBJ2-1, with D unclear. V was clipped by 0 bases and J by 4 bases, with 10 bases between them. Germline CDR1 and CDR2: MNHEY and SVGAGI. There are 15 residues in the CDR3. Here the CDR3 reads CASSYSSNSYNEQFF. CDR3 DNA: TGTGCCAGCAGTTACTCGAGTAACTCTTACAATGAGCAGTTCTTC.

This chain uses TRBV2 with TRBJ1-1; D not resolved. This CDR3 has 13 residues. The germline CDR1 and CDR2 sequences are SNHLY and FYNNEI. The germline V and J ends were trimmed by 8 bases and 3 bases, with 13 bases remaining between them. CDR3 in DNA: TGTGCCAGCTCCAAACGGGTTGACACTGAAGCTTTCTTT. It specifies CASSKRVDTEAFF.

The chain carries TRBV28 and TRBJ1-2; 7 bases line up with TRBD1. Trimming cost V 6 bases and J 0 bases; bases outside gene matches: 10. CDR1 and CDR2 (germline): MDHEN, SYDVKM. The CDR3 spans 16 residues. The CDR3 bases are TGTGCCAGCAGAACACGACAGGGCCAAGCTAACTATGGCTACACCTTC. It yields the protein CASRTRQGQANYGYTF.

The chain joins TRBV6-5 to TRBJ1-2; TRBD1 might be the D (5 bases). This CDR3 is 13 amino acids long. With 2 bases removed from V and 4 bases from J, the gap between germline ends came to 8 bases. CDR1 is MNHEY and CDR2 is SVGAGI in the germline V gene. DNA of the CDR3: TGTGCCAGCAGTTACGGGGCCAGCTATGGCTACACCTTC. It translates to CASSYGASYGYTF.

Here the CDR3 DNA reads TGTGCCAGCAGCTCAGGGGCTACTAGGTTAACGAACACTGAAGCTTTCTTT. It is translated as CASSSGATRLTNTEAFF. The genes are TRBV7-9 and TRBJ1-1, with D possibly TRBD1 on 6 matching bases. CDR3 length: 17 residues. CDR1 is SEHNR and CDR2 is FQNEAQ in the germline V gene (reference sequence). Trimming stripped 4 bases from V and 1 base from J, with 19 bases between.

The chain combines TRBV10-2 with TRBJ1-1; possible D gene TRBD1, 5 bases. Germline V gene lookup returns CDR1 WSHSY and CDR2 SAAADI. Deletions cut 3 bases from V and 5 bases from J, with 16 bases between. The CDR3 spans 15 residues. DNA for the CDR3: TGCGCCAGCAGTGACGGTTCTCGGGGGATGACTGAAGCTTTCTTT. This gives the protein CASSDGSRGMTEAFF.

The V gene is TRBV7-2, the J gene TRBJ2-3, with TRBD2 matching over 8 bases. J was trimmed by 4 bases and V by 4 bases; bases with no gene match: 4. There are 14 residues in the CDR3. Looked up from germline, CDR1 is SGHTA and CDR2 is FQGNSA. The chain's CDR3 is CASSSTGGADTQYF. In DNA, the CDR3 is TGTGCCAGCAGCTCTACCGGGGGGGCAGATACGCAGTATTTT. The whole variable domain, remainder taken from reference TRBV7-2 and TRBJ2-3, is GAGVSQSPSNKVTEKGKDVELRCDPISGHTALYWYRQSLGQGLEFLIYFQGNSAPDKSGLPSDRFSAERTGGSVSTLTIQRTQQEDSAVYLCASSSTGGADTQYFGPGTRLTVL.